The next 30 T cell receptor beta chains were all read from a single sample in a study of blood T cell repertoires in COVID-19. Sequencing was performed with immunoSEQ multiplex PCR; in TCRdb, only in-frame clones are kept and a portion is missing. The table shows 57,000 or so clones, with 75% to 90% occurring only once. The sample was peripheral blood. These receptors all stem from a human donor in a cohort sampled during active COVID-19.

This rearrangement joins TRBV10-2 to TRBJ2-5; a weak D match, TRBD2 (6 bases). Germline lookup yields CDR1 WSHSY and CDR2 SAAADI. The V end lost 8 bases, the J end lost 2 bases, and 15 bases lay between the germline ends. This CDR3 is 14 amino acids long. CDR3 in DNA: TGCGCCAGCGCAGCTCGGGGGATACAAGAGACCCAGTACTTC. Its protein product is CASAARGIQETQYF.

J is TRBJ2-3 and V is TRBV7-9; D remains ambiguous. Germline V gene data show CDR1 as SEHNR and CDR2 as FQNEAQ (reference sequence). The CDR3 consists of 13 residues. The V end was cut by 6 bases, the J end by 5 bases, with 12 bases between. The CDR3 region has the DNA TGTGCCAGCAGTTACGCCTCGAGAGATACGCAGTATTTT. Translating it yields CASSYASRDTQYF.

The chain recombines TRBV11-2 with TRBJ1-1; TRBD1 agrees at 7 bases. Trimming at V came to 5 bases and at J to 4 bases, leaving 4 bases not matched to a gene. Germline V lookup: CDR1 SGHAT, CDR2 FQNNGV. This CDR3 contains 13 residues. DNA of the CDR3: TGTGCCAGCAGCCCAGAGGGGGCCACTGAAGCTTTCTTT. Protein: CASSPEGATEAFF.

This clone came up a few times. This rearrangement joins TRBV2 to TRBJ1-5, with a possible D match to TRBD1 (5 bases). The germline gives CDR1 SNHLY, CDR2 FYNNEI. The V and J ends lost 10 bases and 4 bases respectively, with 14 bases between them. This CDR3 spans 13 amino acids. The CDR3 sequence: CATTLDSNQPQHF. The CDR3 DNA reads as TGTGCCACTACACTTGACAGTAATCAGCCCCAGCATTTT.

The chain employs TRBV11-3 and TRBJ2-7; a possible D gene is TRBD2 (5 bases). V was trimmed by 7 bases and J by 2 bases, leaving 12 bases between them. CDR1 and CDR2 (germline): SGHNT, YENEEA. The CDR3 extends over 13 amino acids. The CDR3 region is CASIKSGAYEQYF. The CDR3 region has the DNA TGTGCCAGCATCAAATCCGGGGCCTACGAGCAGTACTTC. The full variable domain, rest sourced from reference TRBV11-3 and TRBJ2-7, is EAGVVQSPRYKIIEKKQPVAFWCNPISGHNTLYWYLQNLGQGPELLIRYENEEAVDDSQLPKDRFSAERLKGVDSTLKIQPAELGDSAVYLCASIKSGAYEQYFGPGTRLTVT.

The J gene is TRBJ2-7, the V gene TRBV11-3, with 7 bases lining up with TRBD1. J gave up 2 bases and V 0 bases, and 4 bases lay outside the gene matches. The CDR3 is 15 residues long. CDR1 is SGHNT and CDR2 is YENEEA in the germline V gene. CDR3 amino acids: CASSLEDRATYEQYF. CDR3 DNA sequence: TGTGCCAGCAGCTTAGAAGACAGGGCAACCTACGAGCAGTACTTC.

The V and J genes are TRBV6-5 and TRBJ1-4; TRBD1 might be the D (5 bases). Germline V gene data show CDR1 as MNHEY and CDR2 as SVGAGI. The V gene lost 5 bases and the J gene lost 8 bases, with 18 bases spanning the gap. CDR3 length equals 15 residues. For the CDR3, the DNA is TGTGCCAGCAGTATCTCTGCAGGGAGGAGGGAAAAACTGTTTTTT. Amino acid sequence: CASSISAGRREKLFF.

J is TRBJ2-1 and V is TRBV7-8, with D unclear. The CDR3 consists of 12 residues. The V and J ends lost 5 bases and 6 bases respectively, with 8 bases between them. Germline V gene lookup returns CDR1 SGHVS and CDR2 FQNEAQ. In nucleotides, the CDR3 is TGTGCCAGCAGCCTAACAACCAATGAGCAGTTCTTC. Protein product: CASSLTTNEQFF.

The chain joins TRBV6-5 to TRBJ1-4, with 9 bases that match TRBD1. Looked up from germline, CDR1 is MNHEY and CDR2 is SVGAGI. The V segment lost 7 bases and the J segment 8 bases; nucleotides outside the gene matches: 11. This CDR3 has 15 residues. In nucleotides, the CDR3 is TGTGCCAGCACCAGATCGGGACAGGGTAGCGAAAAACTGTTTTTT. Its translation: CASTRSGQGSEKLFF.

The gene calls are TRBV7-3 and TRBJ2-5; tentatively, D is TRBD2 (6 bases). The CDR3 has 14 amino acids. V was cut by 2 bases and J by 5 bases, with 12 bases left in between. Germline CDR1 and CDR2: SGHTA and FQGTGA. In DNA form, the CDR3 reads TGTGCCAGCAGCTTAGGGGGGACGGGCGAGACCCAGTACTTC. Its translation is CASSLGGTGETQYF.

The V gene is TRBV19, the J gene TRBJ2-7, with D uncertain. The CDR3 has 14 residues. V lost 4 bases to trimming and J lost 2 bases, with 12 bases between them. Germline CDR1 is LNHDA and CDR2 is SQIVND (reference sequence). DNA for the CDR3: TGTGCCAGTAGTACCCGGAACAGTCCCTACGAGCAGTACTTC. Translating it yields CASSTRNSPYEQYF.

The chain recombines TRBV7-2 with TRBJ2-3, with TRBD1 identical over 8 bases. V was pared by 7 bases and J by 0 bases, with 6 bases of the junction left unmatched. Germline V gene data show CDR1 as SGHTA and CDR2 as FQGNSA. This CDR3 has 15 amino acids. The CDR3 loop is CASNLQGGSTDTQYF. DNA for the CDR3: TGTGCCAGCAACCTACAGGGGGGTAGCACAGATACGCAGTATTTT.

This clone was seen a handful of times. The chain joins TRBV10-1 to TRBJ2-5; 7 nucleotides line up with TRBD1. CDR3 length: 21 amino acids. The germline CDR1 and CDR2 sequences are WNHNN and SYGVQD (reference sequence). With V trimmed by 5 bases and J by 0 bases, 24 bases remained unmatched. The CDR3 DNA reads as TGCGCCAGCAGTAGCGTTACAGGGGAAAGACTTCCGTACCCGTACCAAGAGACCCAGTACTTC. This translates into CASSSVTGERLPYPYQETQYF.

This clone has a single count. This rearrangement joins TRBV5-1 to TRBJ1-2; 12 bases line up with TRBD1. Germline assignment: CDR1 SGHRS and CDR2 YFSETQ. The J segment lost 3 bases and the V segment lost 5 bases, leaving 5 bases of the junction unmatched. This CDR3 region has 15 residues. The CDR3 DNA follows: TGCGCCAGCAGGACCGGGACAGGGGGCGACTATGGCTACACCTTC. This gives the protein CASRTGTGGDYGYTF.

CDR3 region: CASRGQGAEKLFF. The CDR3 DNA sequence: TGTGCCAGCCGAGGACAGGGGGCGGAAAAACTGTTTTTT. V gene TRBV28 combines with J gene TRBJ1-4; TRBD1 agrees at 11 bases. V was pared by 8 bases and J by 8 bases, with 4 bases of the junction left unmatched. The germline gives CDR1 MDHEN, CDR2 SYDVKM. CDR3 length equals 13 residues. The complete variable domain, with remaining parts taken from reference TRBV28 and TRBJ1-4, reads DVKVTQSSRYLVKRTGEKVFLECVQDMDHENMFWYRQDPGLGLRLIYFSYDVKMKEKGDIPEGYSVSREKKERFSLILESASTNQTSMYLCASRGQGAEKLFFGSGTQLSVL.

The V gene is TRBV7-9, the J gene TRBJ2-1; 7 bases are shared with TRBD1. The CDR3 spans 13 residues. Unmatched junction bases numbered 10, after V lost 8 bases and J lost 9 bases. From germline, CDR1 is SEHNR and CDR2 FQNEAQ (reference sequence). This CDR3 is CASQKQGSVEQFF. The DNA for the CDR3 is TGTGCCAGCCAAAAACAGGGGTCGGTTGAGCAGTTCTTC. Together with reference TRBV7-9 and TRBJ2-1, the CDR3 gives the full variable domain: DTGVSQNPRHKITKRGQNVTFRCDPISEHNRLYWYRQTLGQGPEFLTYFQNEAQLEKSRLLSDRFSAERPKGSFSTLEIQRTEQGDSAMYLCASQKQGSVEQFFGPGTRLTVL.

V usage is TRBV24-1 and J usage is TRBJ2-2; TRBD2 agrees at 7 bases. V was clipped by 4 bases and J by 7 bases; unmatched bases: 17. The CDR3 extends over 18 amino acids. The V gene's germline CDR1 is KGHDR and CDR2 SFDVKD. The CDR3 is CATSEGPGLQTRFGELFF. In nucleotides, the CDR3 is TGTGCCACCAGTGAGGGGCCGGGACTACAAACAAGATTCGGGGAGCTGTTTTTT.

V usage is TRBV27 and J usage is TRBJ2-7; 12 nucleotides agree with TRBD1. This CDR3 region has 14 residues. The germline V gene has CDR1 MNHEY and CDR2 SMNVEV (reference sequence). V dropped 8 bases and J dropped 5; count of bases not matched to a gene: 7. The CDR3 region is CASAPGTGGHEQYF. CDR3 in DNA: TGTGCCAGCGCCCCCGGGACAGGGGGCCACGAGCAGTACTTC.

This sequence joins TRBV18 and TRBJ2-7; the D gene is possibly TRBD1 (6 bases). Trimming shortened V by 4 bases and J by 0 bases, and 16 bases separated the two germline ends. Germline assignment: CDR1 KGHSH and CDR2 LQKENI. CDR3 length equals 16 residues. CDR3 in DNA: TGTGCCAGCTCACAAACGACAGGTTTACGCTCCTACGAGCAGTACTTC. Its protein product is CASSQTTGLRSYEQYF.

The CDR3 here is CASSLAAGPEAFF. Written as DNA, the CDR3 is TGTGCCAGCAGCTTGGCCGCAGGCCCTGAAGCTTTCTTT. The V call is TRBV5-4, the J call TRBJ1-1; no reliable D call. CDR3 length: 13 residues. Germline CDR1 SGHNT, CDR2 YYREEE (reference sequence). Trimming stripped 0 bases from V and 6 bases from J, with 9 bases between.

The chain uses TRBV3-1 (or the pseudogene TRBV3-2) and TRBJ1-3; weak D call: TRBD1 (6 bases). The germline gives CDR1 LGHDT, CDR2 YNNKEL (reference sequence). The CDR3 sequence is 17 residues long. With 4 bases removed from V and 0 bases from J, the gap between germline ends came to 16 bases. The CDR3 bases are TGTGCCAGCAGCCGCCGGACAGCCGTGAGCTCTGGAAACACCATATATTTT. It yields the protein CASSRRTAVSSGNTIYF.

The V call is TRBV25-1, the J call TRBJ2-5; D uncertain. V was shortened by 1 base and J by 4 bases, with 10 bases between the two germline ends. The CDR3 is made up of 14 amino acids. Germline CDR1 and CDR2: MGHDK and SYGVNS. The CDR3, as DNA: TGTGCCAGCAGTGAATCTGGGTCAGGAGAGACCCAGTACTTC. Translation gives CASSESGSGETQYF.

The genes are TRBV20-1 and TRBJ2-7, with D perhaps TRBD1 (7 bases). CDR3 length: 14 residues. With 3 bases removed from V and 1 base from J, the gap between germline ends came to 13 bases. The germline V gene has CDR1 DFQATT and CDR2 SNEGSKA (reference sequence). The CDR3 DNA sequence: TGCAGTGCTAGTCGGGGGACAGCTTCCTACGAGCAGTACTTC. Its translation: CSASRGTASYEQYF.

This clone was detected only a few times. The CDR3 DNA is TGCGCCAGCAGCATTTTCCCCACAGGGGGCCCAAGGAGTGGCTACACCTTC. This codes for CASSIFPTGGPRSGYTF. The chain links TRBV5-1 to TRBJ1-2; 9 nucleotides agree with TRBD1. From germline, CDR1 is SGHRS and CDR2 YFSETQ. Unmatched junction bases numbered 17, after V lost 4 bases and J lost 7 bases. The CDR3 spans 17 residues.

The J gene is TRBJ2-1, the V gene TRBV5-4; 8 bases align to TRBD2. Per the germline V gene, CDR1 is SGHNT and CDR2 is YYREEE (reference sequence). V was clipped by 0 bases and J by 10 bases; unmatched bases: 12. This CDR3 region has 16 residues. CDR3: CASSLGLAGERTEQFF. In DNA, the CDR3 is TGTGCCAGCAGCTTGGGGCTAGCGGGTGAACGTACCGAGCAGTTCTTC.

The chain couples TRBV5-1 to TRBJ2-7; weak D call: TRBD1 (5 bases). CDR1 SGHRS and CDR2 YFSETQ come from the germline V gene. The germline V and J ends were trimmed by 4 bases and 4 bases, with 12 bases remaining between them. The CDR3 runs 13 residues. The CDR3 region is CASSDLQGYEQYF. CDR3 in DNA: TGCGCCAGCAGCGACCTCCAGGGATACGAGCAGTACTTC.

The rearrangement links TRBV11-2 to TRBJ1-1; D gene unclear. The germline V gene encodes CDR1 SGHAT and CDR2 FQNNGV. V lost 0 bases, J lost 0 bases, and 8 bases lay in between. The length of the CDR3 is 15 residues. The CDR3: CASSLDLRMNTEAFF. CDR3 nucleotide sequence: TGTGCCAGCAGCTTAGATCTCAGGATGAACACTGAAGCTTTCTTT.

The count of this clone is one. The gene calls are TRBV5-1 and TRBJ1-1; TRBD1 is a possible D gene (5 bases). The length of the CDR3 is 15 residues. V lost 0 bases and J 2 bases, leaving 11 bases between the germline ends. The germline V gene has CDR1 SGHRS and CDR2 YFSETQ. CDR3 sequence (DNA): TGCGCCAGCAGCTTGGCCGTGACAGCCAACACTGAAGCTTTCTTT. It encodes CASSLAVTANTEAFF. Drawing the rest from reference TRBV5-1 and TRBJ1-1, the complete variable domain is KAGVTQTPRYLIKTRGQQVTLSCSPISGHRSVSWYQQTPGQGLQFLFEYFSETQRNKGNFPGRFSGRQFSNSRSEMNVSTLELGDSALYLCASSLAVTANTEAFFGQGTRLTVV.

The chain has TRBV24-1 and TRBJ2-2; no reliable D call. The CDR3 runs to 14 residues. Germline CDR1 KGHDR, CDR2 SFDVKD. Between the trimmed V and J ends, which lost 5 bases and 0 bases, there was a span of 6 bases. In nucleotides, the CDR3 is TGTGCCACCAGTGGGCAAACGAACACCGGGGAGCTGTTTTTT. As protein: CATSGQTNTGELFF.

The chain carries TRBV13 and TRBJ2-1; TRBD1 agrees at 8 bases. This CDR3 has 15 amino acids. Trimming at V came to 5 bases and at J to 4 bases, leaving 7 bases not matched to a gene. Per germline, CDR1 PRHDT and CDR2 FYEKMQ (reference sequence). The CDR3 coding sequence is TGTGCCAGCAGCCCTGCCGGGACAGGATACAATGAGCAGTTCTTC. It translates to CASSPAGTGYNEQFF.